A single sample gave rise to the 32 T cell receptor beta chains below, sequenced in a study of T cell changes during pregnancy in multiple sclerosis. The repertoire was sequenced with immunoSEQ multiplex PCR; TCRdb's copy has only in-frame clones and lacks some. The sample lists about 68,000 clones; less than 95% were seen once. The material was peripheral blood, obtained in the second trimester of pregnancy. The receptors originated from a female donor with multiple sclerosis, enrolled in a pregnancy study.

V gene TRBV18 combines with J gene TRBJ1-1; TRBD1 aligns across 9 bases. V shed 6 bases and J 11 bases; nucleotides not matched to a gene: 10. CDR1 is KGHSH and CDR2 is LQKENI in the germline V gene. The CDR3 spans 13 residues. CDR3 region: CASSTGTGIVAFF. DNA for the CDR3: TGTGCCAGCTCGACCGGGACAGGGATTGTGGCTTTCTTT.

The V and J genes are TRBV7-3 and TRBJ1-1; D remains unclear. The V end lost 1 base, the J end lost 0 bases, and 6 bases lay between the germline ends. Per germline, CDR1 SGHTA and CDR2 FQGTGA. This CDR3 region has 14 residues. The CDR3 sequence: CASSLNTMNTEAFF. The CDR3 coding sequence is TGTGCCAGCAGCTTAAACACCATGAACACTGAAGCTTTCTTT.

The chain employs TRBV6-5 and TRBJ2-2; D not resolved. V gave up 2 bases and J gave up 3 bases, with 7 bases separating them. This CDR3 is 14 amino acids long. Germline V gene data show CDR1 as MNHEY and CDR2 as SVGAGI. As DNA, the CDR3 is TGTGCCAGCAGTTACGGAGCGTACACCGGGGAGCTGTTTTTT. Encoded protein: CASSYGAYTGELFF.

The genes are TRBV2 and TRBJ2-7; D perhaps matches TRBD1 (6 bases). V lost 6 bases and J lost 0, with 9 bases in between. Germline CDR1 is SNHLY and CDR2 is FYNNEI. The CDR3 consists of 13 residues. For the CDR3, the DNA is TGTGCCAGCAGGGACAGAATCTCCTACGAGCAGTACTTC. Translating it yields CASRDRISYEQYF.

The gene calls are TRBV5-6 and TRBJ1-1; 7 bases agree with TRBD1. The CDR3 contains 18 residues. V shed 5 bases and J 2 bases; nucleotides not matched to a gene: 18. Germline lookup yields CDR1 SGHDT and CDR2 YYEEEE. CDR3 residues: CASSSRERGRFGNTEAFF. The CDR3, as DNA: TGTGCCAGCAGTTCCCGAGAGAGGGGGCGATTCGGTAACACTGAAGCTTTCTTT.

CDR3 sequence: CASIGRGRGQYEQYF. In nucleotides, the CDR3 is TGTGCCAGCATCGGTAGGGGAAGGGGTCAATACGAGCAGTACTTC. The genes are TRBV2 and TRBJ2-7, with a tentative D call TRBD1 (5 bases). The CDR3 consists of 15 residues. Deletions cut 7 bases from V and 4 bases from J, with 20 bases between. Germline V gene lookup returns CDR1 SNHLY and CDR2 FYNNEI. The variable domain in full, with the rest retrieved from reference TRBV2 and TRBJ2-7, is EPEVTQTPSHQVTQMGQEVILRCVPISNHLYFYWYRQILGQKVEFLVSFYNNEISEKSEIFDDQFSVERPDGSNFTLKIRSTKLEDSAMYFCASIGRGRGQYEQYFGPGTRLTVT.

Here the CDR3 reads CASSLSGTGDTQYF. In nucleotides, the CDR3 is TGTGCCAGCAGCTTAAGTGGGACAGGAGATACGCAGTATTTT. The chain employs TRBV7-3 and TRBJ2-3; 8 bases agree with TRBD1. Per germline, CDR1 SGHTA and CDR2 FQGTGA. There are 14 residues in the CDR3. After removal of 1 base from V and 5 bases from J, the junction contained 2 bases not matched to a gene.

The chain uses TRBV29-1 and TRBJ2-4, with 7 bases aligning to TRBD1. Per germline, CDR1 SQVTM and CDR2 ANQGSEA. The CDR3 is 13 amino acids. V trimming: 6 bases; J trimming: 8 bases; junction bases outside the gene matches: 10. The CDR3 bases are TGCAGCGTGAAAACAGGGGTCGGGTACATTCAGTACTTC. It specifies CSVKTGVGYIQYF.

This chain connects TRBV5-1 to TRBJ1-1; D is possibly TRBD1 (6 bases). Germline V CDR1 and CDR2: SGHRS, YFSETQ. The CDR3 covers 15 residues. Trimming took off 0 bases at V and 4 bases at J, with 13 bases between the two ends. CDR3 sequence reads: CASSLDEGETTEAFF. CDR3 coding DNA: TGCGCCAGCAGCTTGGACGAGGGGGAGACCACTGAAGCTTTCTTT. Supplemented by reference TRBV5-1 and TRBJ1-1, the full variable domain reads KAGVTQTPRYLIKTRGQQVTLSCSPISGHRSVSWYQQTPGQGLQFLFEYFSETQRNKGNFPGRFSGRQFSNSRSEMNVSTLELGDSALYLCASSLDEGETTEAFFGQGTRLTVV.

V usage is TRBV18 and J usage is TRBJ1-1, with a tentative D call TRBD1 (5 bases). The germline V gene has CDR1 KGHSH and CDR2 LQKENI. This CDR3 has 14 residues. V was trimmed by 3 bases and J by 5 bases, leaving 13 bases between them. In DNA, the CDR3 is TGTGCCAGCTCACCCCCCCGGGGGTGGACTGAAGCTTTCTTT. Translating gives CASSPPRGWTEAFF.

V is TRBV2 and J is TRBJ2-1; possible D gene TRBD1, 5 bases. V lost 8 bases, J lost 10 bases, and 15 bases lay in between. CDR1 is SNHLY, CDR2 FYNNEI, per germline. This CDR3 has 12 residues. This chain's CDR3 is CASVKQVHEQFF. DNA of the CDR3: TGTGCCAGCGTTAAACAGGTCCACGAGCAGTTCTTC.

This clone was detected once. This sequence joins TRBV19 and TRBJ1-1, with D tentatively TRBD1 (5 bases). Trimming cost V 4 bases and J 1 base, with 7 bases left between them. Per the germline V gene, CDR1 is LNHDA and CDR2 is SQIVND (reference sequence). The CDR3 spans 13 residues. The CDR3 DNA reads as TGTGCCAGTAGTAGGGACTGGAACACTGAAGCTTTCTTT. Amino acid sequence: CASSRDWNTEAFF.

V is TRBV6-5 and J is TRBJ1-2; TRBD1 might be the D (5 bases). The CDR3 extends over 14 amino acids. Trimming cost V 5 bases and J 6 bases, with 16 bases left between them. Germline V gene lookup returns CDR1 MNHEY and CDR2 SVGAGI. CDR3 loop: CASSPLTGGDGYTF. The DNA for the CDR3 is TGTGCCAGCAGTCCGCTGACGGGGGGAGATGGCTACACCTTC.

The DNA for the CDR3 is TGTGCCAGCACCAAGACAGGGGCGAACACTGAAGCTTTCTTT. Protein sequence: CASTKTGANTEAFF. The chain uses TRBV7-9 and TRBJ1-1; TRBD1 matches 8 bases. The CDR3 has 14 residues. V lost 7 bases, J lost 1 base, and 5 bases stayed unmatched. Germline V CDR1 and CDR2: SEHNR, FQNEAQ (reference sequence).

The genes are TRBV29-1 and TRBJ2-5; 7 positions agree with TRBD1. CDR1 is SQVTM, CDR2 ANQGSEA, per germline. The CDR3 has 11 amino acids. With 7 bases clipped from V and 5 bases from J, the junction kept 4 bases outside the gene matches. CDR3 DNA sequence: TGCAGCGAATCCAGGGGGGAGACCCAGTACTTC. It is translated as CSESRGETQYF.

J is TRBJ1-1 and V is TRBV6-6, with TRBD1 matching 7 bases. With 0 bases clipped from V and 5 bases from J, the junction kept 6 bases outside the gene matches. The CDR3 contains 15 residues. CDR1 is MNHNY, CDR2 SVGAGI, per germline (reference sequence). This CDR3 is CASSYSPTGETEAFF. The CDR3 region has the DNA TGTGCCAGCAGTTACTCCCCCACAGGGGAGACTGAAGCTTTCTTT.

The chain carries TRBV19 and TRBJ1-1; TRBD1 aligns across 8 bases. The CDR3 is 13 amino acids. CDR1 is LNHDA, CDR2 SQIVND, per germline (reference sequence). V dropped 10 bases and J dropped 1; count of bases not matched to a gene: 5. CDR3 protein: CATDRGSNTEAFF. The CDR3 DNA reads as TGTGCCACCGACAGGGGCTCGAACACTGAAGCTTTCTTT.

This CDR3 reads CASLAPGLEDEQYF. In DNA form, the CDR3 reads TGTGCCAGCCTAGCCCCGGGACTAGAAGACGAGCAGTACTTC. The chain employs TRBV6-6 and TRBJ2-7; 8 nucleotides agree with TRBD2. This CDR3 spans 14 amino acids. Germline V CDR1 and CDR2: MNHNY, SVGAGI (reference sequence). The V segment lost 8 bases and the J segment 5 bases; nucleotides outside the gene matches: 11.

This clone was seen only a few times. V and J are TRBV7-3 and TRBJ1-6; possible D gene TRBD1, 5 bases. The length of the CDR3 is 13 residues. Germline-derived CDR1 and CDR2 are SGHTA and FQGTGA. Trimming removed 2 bases at V and 9 bases at J, with 8 bases between. In DNA form, the CDR3 reads TGTGCCAGCAGCTTAGACAGACTTTCACCCCTCCACTTT. Residues: CASSLDRLSPLHF.

The rearrangement links TRBV6-5 to TRBJ2-2, with D maybe TRBD1 (6 bases). V was shortened by 2 bases and J by 6 bases, with 7 bases between the two germline ends. The CDR3 runs to 13 residues. The germline CDR1 and CDR2 sequences are MNHEY and SVGAGI. The CDR3 DNA follows: TGTGCCAGCAGTTACAAGGGGGCCGGGGAGCTGTTTTTT. This codes for CASSYKGAGELFF.

The genes are TRBV9 and TRBJ1-1; 9 nucleotides line up with TRBD1. The CDR3 spans 15 residues. Germline lookup yields CDR1 SGDLS and CDR2 YYNGEE. The V segment lost 0 bases and the J segment 10 bases; nucleotides outside the gene matches: 10. The CDR3 protein is CASSVGGSSGQGAFF. As DNA, the CDR3 is TGTGCCAGCAGCGTAGGAGGCTCCTCGGGACAGGGAGCTTTCTTT.

The gene calls are TRBV19 and TRBJ2-2; 11 nucleotides line up with TRBD2. The CDR3 extends over 17 amino acids. The trim removed 0 bases at V and 4 bases at J, leaving 4 bases unmatched. From germline, CDR1 is LNHDA and CDR2 SQIVND (reference sequence). The CDR3 nucleotides read TGTGCCAGTAGTATAGATCCTAGCGGGGGGCTCACCGGGGAGCTGTTTTTT. Its protein is CASSIDPSGGLTGELFF.

The chain joins TRBV27 to TRBJ1-2; 9 nucleotides align to TRBD1. CDR1 is MNHEY, CDR2 SMNVEV, per germline (reference sequence). The CDR3 has 15 residues. Trimming took 5 bases from V and 6 from J; bases not matched to a gene: 10. The CDR3 bases are TGTGCCAGCAGTCCTTATGGACAGGGGTTGCATGGCTACACCTTC. The encoded protein is CASSPYGQGLHGYTF.

The genes are TRBV30 and TRBJ2-3, with 8 bases aligning to TRBD1. This CDR3 spans 14 amino acids. The germline CDR1 and CDR2 sequences are GTSNPN and SVGIG (reference sequence). Losses at the gene ends were 3 bases for V and 1 base for J; bases not matched to a gene: 3. The CDR3 spells CAWRKTGGTDTQYF. For the CDR3, the DNA is TGTGCCTGGAGGAAGACAGGGGGCACAGATACGCAGTATTTT.

For the CDR3, the DNA is TGTGCCAGCAGCTTAGGACAGAACACTGAAGCTTTCTTT. Protein sequence: CASSLGQNTEAFF. The chain combines TRBV7-9 with TRBJ1-1, with D hard to call. There are 13 residues in the CDR3. Trimming stripped 1 base from V and 1 base from J, with 4 bases between. Germline values: CDR1 SEHNR, CDR2 FQNEAQ (reference sequence). The full variable domain, with the rest looked up from reference TRBV7-9 and TRBJ1-1, is DTGVSQNPRHKITKRGQNVTFRCDPISEHNRLYWYRQTLGQGPEFLTYFQNEAQLEKSRLLSDRFSAERPKGSFSTLEIQRTEQGDSAMYLCASSLGQNTEAFFGQGTRLTVV.

This chain uses TRBV9 with TRBJ1-1; TRBD1 matches 10 bases. With V trimmed by 3 bases and J by 1 base, 18 bases remained unmatched. The germline gives CDR1 SGDLS, CDR2 YYNGEE. This CDR3 has 20 residues. Written as DNA, the CDR3 is TGTGCCAGCAGCGATGACCTCCCTGGGGAGACAGGGGGCTGGAACACTGAAGCTTTCTTT. This sequence encodes CASSDDLPGETGGWNTEAFF.

The chain employs TRBV6-1 and TRBJ2-7; tentative D call: TRBD1 (6 bases). This CDR3 spans 13 amino acids. Between the trimmed V and J ends, which lost 2 bases and 4 bases, there was a span of 9 bases. Germline V gene sequence: CDR1 MNHNS, CDR2 SASEGT. Here the CDR3 DNA reads TGTGCCAGCAGTGAAAATACAGGGTACGAGCAGTACTTC. Protein sequence: CASSENTGYEQYF.

The chain recombines TRBV7-3 with TRBJ2-1; 7 bases map to TRBD2. The length of the CDR3 is 12 residues. Losses at the gene ends were 4 bases for V and 7 bases for J; bases not matched to a gene: 1. Germline loops: CDR1 SGHTA, CDR2 FQGTGA. The CDR3 loop reads CASSSGGNEQFF. The CDR3 nucleotides are TGTGCCAGCAGCTCCGGGGGGAATGAGCAGTTCTTC. The full variable domain, rest sourced from reference TRBV7-3 and TRBJ2-1, is GAGVSQTPSNKVTEKGKYVELRCDPISGHTALYWYRQSLGQGPEFLIYFQGTGAADDSGLPNDRFFAVRPEGSVSTLKIQRTERGDSAVYLCASSSGGNEQFFGPGTRLTVL.

V and J are TRBV29-1 and TRBJ1-1; 7 nucleotides line up with TRBD1. The V gene end was trimmed by 1 base and the J gene end by 7 bases; junction bases not matched to a gene: 6. The CDR3 runs 13 residues. Germline CDR1 reads SQVTM; CDR2 reads ANQGSEA. In nucleotides, the CDR3 is TGCAGCGTTGAAGTCCCGGGACAGATTGAAGCTTTCTTT. Translation gives CSVEVPGQIEAFF.

V usage is TRBV19 and J usage is TRBJ1-1; possible D gene TRBD1, 6 bases. The CDR3 is 15 amino acids. Trimming took 4 bases from V and 6 from J, leaving 18 bases between them. Germline V gene data show CDR1 as LNHDA and CDR2 as SQIVND (reference sequence). The CDR3 bases are TGTGCCAGTAGTACCCAAAGAATACAGGGCTCTGAAGCTTTCTTT. This translates into CASSTQRIQGSEAFF.

As for this clone: A read error may produce the germline difference seen at one junction end. The chain combines TRBV19 with TRBJ2-1; 7 bases match TRBD1. Per germline, CDR1 LNHDA and CDR2 SQIVND (reference sequence). The CDR3 contains 15 residues. This chain's CDR3 is CASSIVRDRPNGQFF. In nucleotides, the CDR3 is TGTGCCAGTAGTATCGTACGGGACAGACCTAATGGGCAGTTCTTC.

The DNA of the CDR3 is TGTGCCAGCAGCCAAGGTCACAGGGTTTTCGCTAACTATGGCTACACCTTC. This translates into CASSQGHRVFANYGYTF. This chain uses TRBV4-2 with TRBJ1-2, with TRBD1 as a possible D gene (6 bases). Trimming stripped 1 base from V and 0 bases from J, with 15 bases between. The CDR3 contains 17 residues. Germline lookup yields CDR1 LGHNA and CDR2 YNFKEQ.